This T cell receptor beta chain was profiled in a study of spatial heterogeneity in lung cancer. From the 5' RACE reads, TCRdb called clonotypes with MiXCR, one entry per CDR3 protein. The table lists a few thousand distinct CDR3 sequences, more than 7.5% of them singletons. General study findings and limits: One measure, the expanded intratumoral alpha and beta TCR count, tracked tumor mutation counts.

Specified time point: sample taken at primary tumor resection. Tumor, nontumor lung or frozen PBMC supplied whole RNA, sequenced without sorting. By share of the sample, this clonotype is medium-sized. Its antigen is still unknown. The CDR3 loop spans 13 amino acids. J lost 2 bases, V lost 7 bases, and 4 bases had no gene match. This sample comprised lung tumor tissue, obtained at surgery. The source of this sequence is a female donor with early-stage non-small cell lung cancer. The chain couples TRBV12-3 or TRBV12-4 to TRBJ1-2; 7 bases fit TRBD1. CDR3 in amino acids: CASTMTGNYGYTF. CDR3 nucleotides: TGTGCCAGCACCATGACAGGGAACTATGGCTACACCTTC.